This T cell receptor beta chain was sequenced in a study of T-cell memory formation after mild COVID-19. Overall study context: Largely, the TCR clusters proved donor specific. Study-wide results and limits: CD4+ contracting clones were found mainly in CM and EM, and CD8+ ones in EMRA. Second-wave clones with a day 37 peak had unconfirmed SARS-CoV-2 specificity.

From the 5' RACE reads, TCRdb called clonotypes with MiXCR, one entry per CDR3 protein. Of fewer than 550,000 distinct CDR3 sequences in the sample, around 19% were seen once. Comment on this clonotype: Antigen unknown.

The receptor's source is an adult woman who had mild COVID-19 (a few samples of this study predate the infection). Cell type and time point are not known. Material for sequencing was PBMCs or a T cell subset sorted from them (not recorded which).

DNA of the CDR3: TGTGCCAGCAGCCCCAGGGCCCCATACCAAGAGACCCAGTACTTC. It translates to CASSPRAPYQETQYF. V usage is TRBV7-2 and J usage is TRBJ2-5; possible D gene TRBD1, 5 bases. Trimming pared 5 bases from V and 0 bases from J, leaving 13 bases between. This CDR3 region has 15 residues. Germline V CDR1 and CDR2: SGHTA, FQGNSA. Variable domain in full (rest from reference TRBV7-2 and TRBJ2-5): GAGVSQSPSNKVTEKGKDVELRCDPISGHTALYWYRQSLGQGLEFLIYFQGNSAPDKSGLPSDRFSAERTGGSVSTLTIQRTQQEDSAVYLCASSPRAPYQETQYFGPGTRLLVL.